These 17 T cell receptor beta chains were sequenced from one sample in a study of blood T cell repertoires in COVID-19. Measured with immunoSEQ multiplex PCR; TCRdb has only the in-frame clones, and not every one. The sample lists nearly 250,000 clones; 75% to 85% were seen once. What was sequenced was PBMCs or T cells enriched from blood (not recorded which). These receptors were obtained from a woman aged 50 to 65 with acute COVID-19.

CDR3 amino acids: CASSQESGGGADTQYF. CDR3 nucleotides: TGTGCCAGCAGCCAAGAATCAGGGGGCGGCGCAGATACGCAGTATTTT. This rearrangement joins TRBV3-1 (or the pseudogene TRBV3-2) to TRBJ2-3; TRBD1 matches at 8 bases. In germline, CDR1 is LGHDT, CDR2 YNNKEL (reference sequence). CDR3 length equals 16 residues. Losses at the gene ends were 0 bases for V and 4 bases for J; bases not matched to a gene: 6.

The chain couples TRBV29-1 to TRBJ2-2, with TRBD1 matching over 8 bases. This CDR3 has 14 amino acids. The trim removed 6 bases at V and 0 bases at J, leaving 3 bases unmatched. Germline assignment: CDR1 SQVTM and CDR2 ANQGSEA. The CDR3 DNA is TGCAGCGTCCTGACAGGGGCGAACACCGGGGAGCTGTTTTTT. Translating gives CSVLTGANTGELFF.

The table lists this clone with a few counts. The chain joins TRBV7-9 to TRBJ1-4, with TRBD1 matching 9 bases. The CDR3 totals 16 residues. Germline CDR1 and CDR2: SEHNR and FQNEAQ (reference sequence). Trimming took 3 bases from V and 8 from J; bases not matched to a gene: 10. In DNA form, the CDR3 reads TGTGCCAGCAGCTTTCGAATGGGACAGGGTGGGGAAAAACTGTTTTTT. Its protein product is CASSFRMGQGGEKLFF.

DNA for the CDR3: TGTGCCACCAGTGATGCAGGGAGGCGCACCGGGGAGCTGTTTTTT. This codes for CATSDAGRRTGELFF. V and J are TRBV24-1 and TRBJ2-2; possible D gene TRBD2, 6 bases. Looked up from germline, CDR1 is KGHDR and CDR2 is SFDVKD. The CDR3 spans 15 residues. Trimming pared 3 bases from V and 4 bases from J, leaving 11 bases between.

The gene calls are TRBV30 and TRBJ1-3; TRBD1 matches at 7 bases. The germline CDR1 and CDR2 sequences are GTSNPN and SVGIG (reference sequence). Germline trimming cut 7 bases from V and 0 bases from J; bases unmatched to any gene: 6. The CDR3 covers 14 residues. The CDR3 nucleotides read TGTGCCTATGCGACAGGGTCCTCTGGAAACACCATATATTTT. Translated: CAYATGSSGNTIYF.

DNA for the CDR3: TGCGCCAGCAGCTTGGGAAGGGCCGGGAATGGGGCCATATATTTT. This gives the protein CASSLGRAGNGAIYF. The chain has TRBV5-1 and TRBJ1-3; D gene ambiguous. V shed 0 bases and J shed 11 bases, with 18 bases lying between them. This CDR3 has 15 residues. Germline CDR1 and CDR2: SGHRS and YFSETQ.

The genes are TRBV6-5 and TRBJ1-3; a weak D match, TRBD1 (6 bases). The germline CDR1 and CDR2 sequences are MNHEY and SVGAGI. Trimming took 5 bases from V and 2 from J, leaving 13 bases between them. The CDR3 contains 15 residues. For the CDR3, the DNA is TGTGCCAGCAGTCCAACTCGACAGGCTGGAAACACCATATATTTT. Translating gives CASSPTRQAGNTIYF.

This chain uses TRBV6-2 or TRBV6-3 with TRBJ2-3, with D uncertain. V lost 0 bases and J lost 6, with 4 bases in between. The germline V gene has CDR1 MNHEY and CDR2 SVGEGT. The CDR3 has 12 residues. CDR3 in DNA: TGTGCCAGCAGTTACTCTCGGGATACGCAGTATTTT. Amino acid sequence: CASSYSRDTQYF.

The chain joins TRBV19 to TRBJ1-5, with D perhaps matching TRBD1 (5 bases). Trimming removed 3 bases from V and 0 bases from J, with 12 bases in between. Germline values: CDR1 LNHDA, CDR2 SQIVND (reference sequence). The CDR3 is 16 amino acids. CDR3 protein: CASSIIQGYSNQPQHF. The CDR3 nucleotides are TGTGCCAGTAGTATTATCCAGGGTTATAGCAATCAGCCCCAGCATTTT.

This clone was seen once. The rearrangement links TRBV27 to TRBJ1-3; 9 positions match TRBD1. The germline V gene encodes CDR1 MNHEY and CDR2 SMNVEV (reference sequence). The CDR3 length is 12 residues. J was trimmed by 15 bases and V by 6 bases; bases with no gene match: 9. CDR3 in amino acids: CASRGTGTPTYF. The CDR3 DNA reads as TGTGCCAGCAGAGGGACAGGGACCCCCACATATTTT.

This clone has only one observation. The rearrangement links TRBV3-1 (or the pseudogene TRBV3-2) to TRBJ1-2; possibly TRBD1 for D (6 bases). Looked up from germline, CDR1 is LGHDT and CDR2 is YNNKEL (reference sequence). V was cut by 1 base and J by 4 bases, with 13 bases left in between. The CDR3 runs 15 residues. The CDR3 here is CASSQATGSFYGYTF. The CDR3 DNA reads as TGTGCCAGCAGCCAAGCCACAGGGAGCTTCTATGGCTACACCTTC.

The genes are TRBV29-1 and TRBJ2-7; D may be TRBD1 (5 bases). The CDR3 covers 14 residues. In germline, CDR1 is SQVTM, CDR2 ANQGSEA. V lost 6 bases and J lost 4, with 19 bases in between. In DNA form, the CDR3 reads TGCAGCGTGGGGCCCCAATATCCCCCTTACGAGCAGTACTTC. This encodes CSVGPQYPPYEQYF.

The chain carries TRBV19 and TRBJ2-5; a possible D gene is TRBD2 (5 bases). CDR1 is LNHDA and CDR2 is SQIVND in the germline V gene (reference sequence). The V gene lost 4 bases and the J gene lost 5 bases, with 11 bases spanning the gap. The CDR3 covers 13 residues. The CDR3 reads CASSRGVRETQYF. CDR3 nucleotides: TGTGCCAGTAGTAGGGGAGTTCGGGAGACCCAGTACTTC.

V gene TRBV19 combines with J gene TRBJ2-3; 11 positions agree with TRBD2. V dropped 7 bases and J dropped 5; count of bases not matched to a gene: 8. Germline CDR1 reads LNHDA; CDR2 reads SQIVND (reference sequence). The CDR3 extends over 15 amino acids. The CDR3: CASTPGTSGLDTQYF. CDR3 nucleotide sequence: TGTGCCAGTACCCCCGGGACTAGCGGTTTAGATACGCAGTATTTT.

The V gene is TRBV4-2, the J gene TRBJ1-6; D call uncertain. The CDR3 has 14 residues. The V end lost 0 bases, the J end lost 10 bases, and 10 bases lay between the germline ends. Germline CDR1 reads LGHNA; CDR2 reads YNFKEQ. CDR3 DNA: TGTGCCAGCAGCCAAGATTTGAGGGCCTCACCCCTCCACTTT. It translates to CASSQDLRASPLHF.

The chain couples TRBV3-1 (or the pseudogene TRBV3-2) to TRBJ2-7; maybe TRBD1 (5 bases). The CDR3 is 14 amino acids. Germline V lookup: CDR1 LGHDT, CDR2 YNNKEL (reference sequence). V lost 4 bases and J 7 bases, leaving 17 bases between the germline ends. Written as DNA, the CDR3 is TGTGCCAGCAGCCGCAAGGGGATGAGTGAAGAGCAGTACTTC. Protein sequence: CASSRKGMSEEQYF.

This chain joins TRBV2 and TRBJ2-2; D remains unclear. CDR1 is SNHLY and CDR2 is FYNNEI in the germline V gene. The V end was cut by 4 bases, the J end by 1 base, with 7 bases between. CDR3 length: 14 residues. As DNA, the CDR3 is TGTGCCAGCAGTGTCAATAGGAACACCGGGGAGCTGTTTTTT. Translating gives CASSVNRNTGELFF.